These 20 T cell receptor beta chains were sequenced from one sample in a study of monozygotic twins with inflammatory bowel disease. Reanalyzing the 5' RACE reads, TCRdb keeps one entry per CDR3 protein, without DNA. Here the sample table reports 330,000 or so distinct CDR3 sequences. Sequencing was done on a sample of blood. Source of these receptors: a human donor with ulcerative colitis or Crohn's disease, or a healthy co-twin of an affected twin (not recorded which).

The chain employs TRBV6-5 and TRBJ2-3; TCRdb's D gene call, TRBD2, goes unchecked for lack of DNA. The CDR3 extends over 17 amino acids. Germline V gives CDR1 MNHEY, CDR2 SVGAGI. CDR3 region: CASSYSAGALAGDTQYF.

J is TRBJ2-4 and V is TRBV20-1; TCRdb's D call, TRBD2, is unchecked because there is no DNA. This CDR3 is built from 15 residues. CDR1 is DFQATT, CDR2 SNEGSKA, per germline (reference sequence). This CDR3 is CSASGLALAKNIQYF.

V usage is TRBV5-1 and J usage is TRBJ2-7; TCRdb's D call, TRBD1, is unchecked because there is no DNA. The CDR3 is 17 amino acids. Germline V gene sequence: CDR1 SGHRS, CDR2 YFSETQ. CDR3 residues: CASSPGAQVRFDYEQYF.

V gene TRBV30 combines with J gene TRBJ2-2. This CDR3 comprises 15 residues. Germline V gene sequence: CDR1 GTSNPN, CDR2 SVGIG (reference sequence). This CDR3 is CAWGTGIISTGELFF.

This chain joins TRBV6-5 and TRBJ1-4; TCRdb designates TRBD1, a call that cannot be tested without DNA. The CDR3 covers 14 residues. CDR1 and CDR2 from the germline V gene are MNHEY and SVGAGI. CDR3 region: CASSLTAFNEKLFF.

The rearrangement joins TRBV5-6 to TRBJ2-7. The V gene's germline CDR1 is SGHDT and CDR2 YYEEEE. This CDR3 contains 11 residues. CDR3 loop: CASSFRLEQYF.

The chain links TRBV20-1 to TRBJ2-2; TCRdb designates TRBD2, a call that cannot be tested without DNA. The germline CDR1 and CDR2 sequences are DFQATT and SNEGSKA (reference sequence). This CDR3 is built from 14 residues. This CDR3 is CSAKAGPDTGELFF.

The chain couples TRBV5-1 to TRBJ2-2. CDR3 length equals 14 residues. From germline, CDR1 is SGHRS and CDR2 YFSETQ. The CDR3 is CASSGSENTGELFF. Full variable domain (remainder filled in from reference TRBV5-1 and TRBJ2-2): KAGVTQTPRYLIKTRGQQVTLSCSPISGHRSVSWYQQTPGQGLQFLFEYFSETQRNKGNFPGRFSGRQFSNSRSEMNVSTLELGDSALYLCASSGSENTGELFFGEGSRLTVL.

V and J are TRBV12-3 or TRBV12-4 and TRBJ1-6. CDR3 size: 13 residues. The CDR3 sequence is CASRRTDYSPLHF.

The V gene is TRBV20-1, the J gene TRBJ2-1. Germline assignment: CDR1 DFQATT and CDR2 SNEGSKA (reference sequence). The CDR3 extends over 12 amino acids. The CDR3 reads CSVWEATNEQFF.

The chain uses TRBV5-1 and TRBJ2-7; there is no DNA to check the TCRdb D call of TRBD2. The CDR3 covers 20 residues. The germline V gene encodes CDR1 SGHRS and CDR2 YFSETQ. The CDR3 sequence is CASSPANLDGPYPVSYEQYF.

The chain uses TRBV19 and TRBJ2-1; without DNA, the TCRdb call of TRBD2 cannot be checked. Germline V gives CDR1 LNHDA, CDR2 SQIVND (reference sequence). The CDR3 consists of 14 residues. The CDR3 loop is CASSMSGLSNEQFF.

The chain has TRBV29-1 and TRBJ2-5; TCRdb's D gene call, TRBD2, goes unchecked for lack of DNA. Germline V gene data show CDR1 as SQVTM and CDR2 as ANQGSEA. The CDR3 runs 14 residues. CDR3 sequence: CSVAPTSGRETQYF.

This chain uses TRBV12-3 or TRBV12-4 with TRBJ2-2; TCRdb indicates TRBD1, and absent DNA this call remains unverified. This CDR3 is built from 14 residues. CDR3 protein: CASSLEGALRELFF.

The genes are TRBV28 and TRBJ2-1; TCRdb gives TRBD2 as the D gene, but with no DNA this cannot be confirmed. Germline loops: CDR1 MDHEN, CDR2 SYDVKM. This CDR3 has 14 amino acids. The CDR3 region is CASTRGESYNEQFF.

The CDR3 loop reads CASSQPGRRNTGELFF. V is TRBV4-1 and J is TRBJ2-2; the D call from TCRdb, TRBD1, cannot be confirmed without DNA. The length of the CDR3 is 16 residues. The germline V gene has CDR1 MGHRA and CDR2 YSYEKL.

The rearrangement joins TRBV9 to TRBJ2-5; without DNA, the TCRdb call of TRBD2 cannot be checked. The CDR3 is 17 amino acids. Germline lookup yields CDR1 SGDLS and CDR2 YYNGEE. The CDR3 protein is CASSVGASGGAKETQYF.

The CDR3 sequence is CASSSTGGGTDTQYF. This chain uses TRBV7-2 with TRBJ2-3; checking the TCRdb D call of TRBD1 is not possible without DNA. CDR3 size: 15 residues. Germline V gene data show CDR1 as SGHTA and CDR2 as FQGNSA.

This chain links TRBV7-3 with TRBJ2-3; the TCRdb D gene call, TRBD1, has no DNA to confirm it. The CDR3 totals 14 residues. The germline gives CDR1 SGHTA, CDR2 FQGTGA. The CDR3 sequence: CASSRDPGIDTQYF.

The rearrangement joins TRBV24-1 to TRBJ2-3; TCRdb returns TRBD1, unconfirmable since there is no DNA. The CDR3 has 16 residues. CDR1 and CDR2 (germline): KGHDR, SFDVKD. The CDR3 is CATSDSRDRNTDTQYF.